Here is one T cell receptor beta chain with its context. Its target is not known. This CDR3 contains 15 residues. V lost 1 base and J lost 2, with 9 bases in between. Per the germline V gene, CDR1 is SGDLS and CDR2 is YYNGEE. Method: immunoSEQ multiplex PCR; TCRdb's copy keeps in-frame clones and lacks some. The data contain some 460,000 clones, roughly nine tenths of them singletons. The data originate from a study of Ad26.COV2.S vaccination and SARS-CoV-2 variants. Study-wide findings and caveats: Vaccine recipients and placebo recipients showed similar non-spike TCR breadth. Post-vaccination breadth of spike-specific CD8+ and CD4+ T cell responses was reportedly substantial.

The treatment is: around 19 received Ad26.COV2.S at low or high dose, single or two shots; 5 received placebo; per-sample allocation not given. Sampling took place 63 days after the first vaccine or placebo injection. The sequence derives from a person aged 18-65 years who received the Ad26.COV2.S COVID-19 vaccine or a placebo. The sample consisted of peripheral blood, taken in a trial of Ad26.COV2.S vaccine versus placebo. The chain links TRBV9 to TRBJ2-2; perhaps TRBD2 as D (6 bases). CDR3 nucleotide sequence: TGTGCCAGCAGCGTACGGGACTCCAACACCGGGGAGCTGTTTTTT. This sequence encodes CASSVRDSNTGELFF.